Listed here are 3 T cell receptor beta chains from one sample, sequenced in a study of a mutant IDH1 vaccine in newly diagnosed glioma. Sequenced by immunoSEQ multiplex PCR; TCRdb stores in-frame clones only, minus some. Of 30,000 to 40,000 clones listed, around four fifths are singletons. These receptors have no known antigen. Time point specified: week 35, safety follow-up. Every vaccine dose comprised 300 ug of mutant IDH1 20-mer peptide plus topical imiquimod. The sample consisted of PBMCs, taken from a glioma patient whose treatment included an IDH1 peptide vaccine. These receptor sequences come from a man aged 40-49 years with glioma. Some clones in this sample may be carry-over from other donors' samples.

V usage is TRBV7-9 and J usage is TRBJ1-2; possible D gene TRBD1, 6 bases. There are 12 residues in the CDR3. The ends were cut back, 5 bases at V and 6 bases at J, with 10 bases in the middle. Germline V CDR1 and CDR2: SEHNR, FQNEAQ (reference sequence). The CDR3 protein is CASSPGGHGYTF. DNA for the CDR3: TGTGCCAGCAGCCCCGGGGGGCATGGCTACACCTTC.

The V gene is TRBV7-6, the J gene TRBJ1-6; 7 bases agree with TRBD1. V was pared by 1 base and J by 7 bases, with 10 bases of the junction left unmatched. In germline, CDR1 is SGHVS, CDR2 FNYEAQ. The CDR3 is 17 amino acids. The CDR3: CASSLVGGGQRNSPLHF. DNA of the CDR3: TGTGCCAGCAGCTTAGTAGGGGGGGGACAGCGGAATTCACCCCTCCACTTT.

Here the CDR3 reads CASSERGQPNNEQFF. CDR3 DNA sequence: TGTGCCAGCAGTGAAAGAGGTCAGCCTAACAATGAGCAGTTCTTC. The rearrangement links TRBV2 to TRBJ2-1; D uncertain. The CDR3 contains 15 residues. Germline V gene sequence: CDR1 SNHLY, CDR2 FYNNEI. V lost 2 bases to trimming and J lost 5 bases, with 13 bases between them.